Presented here are 13 T cell receptor beta chains from one specimen sequenced in a study of blood T cell repertoires in COVID-19. Libraries were prepared by immunoSEQ multiplex PCR; TCRdb keeps only in-frame clonotypes and omits some of them. The sample lists approximately 97,000 clones; 87% were seen once. What was sequenced was peripheral blood. The receptors come from a man aged 45-60 years with active COVID-19.

V usage is TRBV27 and J usage is TRBJ1-6; 7 nucleotides align to TRBD1. Trimming removed 3 bases from V and 8 bases from J; junction bases left unmatched: 7. The CDR3 is 15 amino acids. The germline gives CDR1 MNHEY, CDR2 SMNVEV (reference sequence). CDR3 DNA: TGTGCCAGCAGTTTGGTAACAGGGGTTGATTCACCCCTCCACTTT. Translation: CASSLVTGVDSPLHF.

J is TRBJ1-1 and V is TRBV7-2, with a possible D match to TRBD1 (5 bases). Trimming cost V 2 bases and J 1 base, with 11 bases left between them. Per the germline V gene, CDR1 is SGHTA and CDR2 is FQGNSA. The CDR3 is 15 residues long. CDR3 loop: CASSLSARANTEAFF. DNA for the CDR3: TGTGCCAGCAGCTTATCCGCCAGGGCGAACACTGAAGCTTTCTTT. The entire variable domain, with the rest obtained from reference TRBV7-2 and TRBJ1-1, is as follows: GAGVSQSPSNKVTEKGKDVELRCDPISGHTALYWYRQSLGQGLEFLIYFQGNSAPDKSGLPSDRFSAERTGGSVSTLTIQRTQQEDSAVYLCASSLSARANTEAFFGQGTRLTVV.

The genes are TRBV5-1 and TRBJ2-1; 7 bases match TRBD1. In germline, CDR1 is SGHRS, CDR2 YFSETQ. V gave up 7 bases and J gave up 0 bases; unmatched junction bases: 7. The CDR3 consists of 15 residues. CDR3 nucleotides: TGCGCCAGCTATAAGGGACAGCCCTCCTACAATGAGCAGTTCTTC. This sequence encodes CASYKGQPSYNEQFF. Full variable domain (remainder filled in from reference TRBV5-1 and TRBJ2-1): KAGVTQTPRYLIKTRGQQVTLSCSPISGHRSVSWYQQTPGQGLQFLFEYFSETQRNKGNFPGRFSGRQFSNSRSEMNVSTLELGDSALYLCASYKGQPSYNEQFFGPGTRLTVL.

This clone was detected a few times. This chain links TRBV27 with TRBJ1-2, with 8 bases matching TRBD1. The CDR3 runs 14 residues. Germline-derived CDR1 and CDR2 are MNHEY and SMNVEV (reference sequence). J lost 4 bases, V lost 2 bases, and 3 bases had no gene match. The DNA of the CDR3 is TGTGCCAGCAGTTTACAGGGGGCGGCCTATGGCTACACCTTC. It codes for CASSLQGAAYGYTF.

The chain recombines TRBV30 with TRBJ2-5, with 10 bases matching TRBD2. The CDR3 contains 15 residues. The germline CDR1 and CDR2 sequences are GTSNPN and SVGIG (reference sequence). The junction had 13 bases not matched to a gene; V was cut back by 7 bases and J by 5 bases. The CDR3: CAFQMVAGGPETQYF. The CDR3 region has the DNA TGTGCCTTCCAAATGGTAGCGGGGGGCCCTGAGACCCAGTACTTC.

The rearrangement links TRBV6-5 to TRBJ2-5; D is unclear. Germline V gives CDR1 MNHEY, CDR2 SVGAGI. The CDR3 has 12 amino acids. Deletions cut 10 bases from V and 2 bases from J, with 11 bases between. The CDR3 loop is CATTWSQETQYF. The CDR3 DNA sequence: TGTGCCACTACCTGGTCTCAAGAGACCCAGTACTTC.

The chain uses TRBV5-6 and TRBJ1-2; D is ambiguous. Looked up from germline, CDR1 is SGHDT and CDR2 is YYEEEE. V was clipped by 0 bases and J by 7 bases, with 10 bases between them. This CDR3 comprises 13 residues. CDR3 DNA sequence: TGTGCCAGCAGCTTGGAAGGGAGGAGTGGCTACACCTTC. Translation: CASSLEGRSGYTF.

The rearrangement links TRBV5-6 to TRBJ1-6; D is unresolved. Germline V gene sequence: CDR1 SGHDT, CDR2 YYEEEE. The CDR3 is 16 amino acids. The V gene lost 3 bases and the J gene lost 10 bases, with 20 bases spanning the gap. CDR3 DNA: TGTGCCAGCAGCTCGCACTTACTCAGCGGGCCATCACCCCTCCACTTT. Translated: CASSSHLLSGPSPLHF.

This clone was observed a single time. The CDR3 DNA is TGTGCCATCAGTGAGTATGGGGGGGGGAATCCTGAAGCTTTCTTT. Its protein product is CAISEYGGGNPEAFF. The V gene is TRBV10-3, the J gene TRBJ1-1; D is perhaps TRBD1 (5 bases). V lost 1 base and J 6 bases, leaving 15 bases between the germline ends. CDR1 is ENHRY, CDR2 SYGVKD, per germline. This CDR3 is built from 15 residues.

The rearrangement joins TRBV3-1 (or the pseudogene TRBV3-2) to TRBJ2-7; 10 nucleotides match TRBD2. With 1 base clipped from V and 0 bases from J, the junction kept 9 bases outside the gene matches. Per the germline V gene, CDR1 is LGHDT and CDR2 is YNNKEL (reference sequence). This CDR3 spans 18 amino acids. CDR3 loop: CASSQALAGAVSSYEQYF. The CDR3 region has the DNA TGTGCCAGCAGCCAAGCGCTAGCGGGGGCCGTGAGCTCCTACGAGCAGTACTTC.

The chain is built from TRBV5-8 and TRBJ1-2; D remains unclear. This CDR3 contains 13 residues. With 1 base removed from V and 4 bases from J, the gap between germline ends came to 8 bases. Looked up from germline, CDR1 is SGHTS and CDR2 is YDEGEE. The CDR3 DNA reads as TGTGCCAGCAGCTTGAAGAGATCCTATGGCTACACCTTC. Translated: CASSLKRSYGYTF.

Here the CDR3 reads CSASRTSGGFETQYF. CDR3 in DNA: TGCAGTGCTAGTAGGACTAGCGGGGGGTTCGAGACCCAGTACTTC. The J gene is TRBJ2-5, the V gene TRBV20-1; 14 nucleotides align to TRBD2. CDR3 size: 15 residues. The V and J ends lost 3 bases and 5 bases, in that order; junction bases with no gene match: 5. Per germline, CDR1 DFQATT and CDR2 SNEGSKA (reference sequence).

The chain has TRBV30 and TRBJ2-7; D possibly corresponds to TRBD1 (5 bases). The V gene lost 1 base and the J gene lost 3 bases, with 16 bases spanning the gap. CDR1 is GTSNPN, CDR2 SVGIG, per germline (reference sequence). The CDR3 length is 15 residues. This chain's CDR3 is CAWSALGQEIYEQYF. The CDR3 region has the DNA TGTGCCTGGAGTGCCCTGGGGCAGGAGATCTACGAGCAGTACTTC. Full variable domain (remainder filled in from reference TRBV30 and TRBJ2-7): SQTIHQWPATLVQPVGSPLSLECTVEGTSNPNLYWYRQAAGRGLQLLFYSVGIGQISSEVPQNLSASRPQDRQFILSSKKLLLSDSGFYLCAWSALGQEIYEQYFGPGTRLTVT.